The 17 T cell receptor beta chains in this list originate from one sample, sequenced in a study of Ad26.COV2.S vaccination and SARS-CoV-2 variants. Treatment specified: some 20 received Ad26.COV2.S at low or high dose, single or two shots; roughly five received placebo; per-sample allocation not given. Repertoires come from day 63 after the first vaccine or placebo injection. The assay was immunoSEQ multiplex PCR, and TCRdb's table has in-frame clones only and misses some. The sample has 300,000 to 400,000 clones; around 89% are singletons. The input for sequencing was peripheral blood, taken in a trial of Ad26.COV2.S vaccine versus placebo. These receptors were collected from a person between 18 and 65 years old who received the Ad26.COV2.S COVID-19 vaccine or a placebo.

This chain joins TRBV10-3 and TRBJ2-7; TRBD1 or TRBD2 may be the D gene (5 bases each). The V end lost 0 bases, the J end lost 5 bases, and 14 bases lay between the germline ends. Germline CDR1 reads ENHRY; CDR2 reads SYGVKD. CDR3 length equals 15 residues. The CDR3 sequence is CAISESVAWGHEQYF. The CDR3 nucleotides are TGTGCCATCAGTGAGTCAGTAGCGTGGGGCCACGAGCAGTACTTC.

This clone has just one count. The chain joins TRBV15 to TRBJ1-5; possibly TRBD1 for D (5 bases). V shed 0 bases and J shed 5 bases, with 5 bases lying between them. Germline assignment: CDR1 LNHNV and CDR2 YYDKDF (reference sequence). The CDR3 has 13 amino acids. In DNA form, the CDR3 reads TGTGCCACCAGCAGAGAGGGGGATCAGCCCCAGCATTTT. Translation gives CATSREGDQPQHF.

CDR3 sequence (DNA): TGCAGCGTTGAGGGCAGGGAAGGTACCGGGGAGCTGTTTTTT. Translating it yields CSVEGREGTGELFF. V is TRBV29-1 and J is TRBJ2-2, with TRBD1 as a possible D gene (5 bases). The V end lost 3 bases, the J end lost 5 bases, and 13 bases lay between the germline ends. The germline gives CDR1 SQVTM, CDR2 ANQGSEA. The CDR3 sequence is 14 residues long.

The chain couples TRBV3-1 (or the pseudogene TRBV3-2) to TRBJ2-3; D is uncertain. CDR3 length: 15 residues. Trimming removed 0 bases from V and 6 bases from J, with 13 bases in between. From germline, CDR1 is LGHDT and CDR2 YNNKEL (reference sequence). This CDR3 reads CASSQEVATADTQYF. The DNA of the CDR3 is TGTGCCAGCAGCCAAGAGGTTGCTACAGCCGATACGCAGTATTTT.

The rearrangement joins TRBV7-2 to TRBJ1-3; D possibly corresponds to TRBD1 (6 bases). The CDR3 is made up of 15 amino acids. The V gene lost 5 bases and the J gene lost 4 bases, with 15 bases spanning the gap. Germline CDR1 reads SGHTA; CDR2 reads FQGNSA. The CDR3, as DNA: TGTGCCAGCAGCCCCCAGGACAGCCCGGGAAACACCATATATTTT. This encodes CASSPQDSPGNTIYF.

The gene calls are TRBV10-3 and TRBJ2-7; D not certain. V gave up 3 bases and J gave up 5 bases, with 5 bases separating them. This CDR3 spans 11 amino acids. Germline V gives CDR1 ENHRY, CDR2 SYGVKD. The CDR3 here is CAISERDEQYF. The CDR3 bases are TGTGCCATCAGTGAAAGGGACGAGCAGTACTTC.

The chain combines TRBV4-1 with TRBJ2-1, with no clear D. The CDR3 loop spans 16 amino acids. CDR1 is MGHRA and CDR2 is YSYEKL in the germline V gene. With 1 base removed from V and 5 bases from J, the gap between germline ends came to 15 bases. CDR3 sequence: CASSQVGARVNNEQFF. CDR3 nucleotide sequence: TGCGCCAGCAGCCAAGTCGGAGCCCGAGTAAACAATGAGCAGTTCTTC.

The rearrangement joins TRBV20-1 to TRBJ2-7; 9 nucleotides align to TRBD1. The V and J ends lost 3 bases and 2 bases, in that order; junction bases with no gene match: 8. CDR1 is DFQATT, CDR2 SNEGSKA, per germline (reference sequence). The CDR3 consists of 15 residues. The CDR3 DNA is TGCAGTGCTAGTCTTCCCGGGACAGGGCCCTACGAGCAGTACTTC. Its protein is CSASLPGTGPYEQYF.

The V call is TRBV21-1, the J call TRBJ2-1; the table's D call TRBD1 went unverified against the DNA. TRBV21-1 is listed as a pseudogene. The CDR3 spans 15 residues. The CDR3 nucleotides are TGTGCCAGCAGCAACAGCCGGCAGGGTCGGAATGAGCAGTTCTTC. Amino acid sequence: CASSNSRQGRNEQFF.

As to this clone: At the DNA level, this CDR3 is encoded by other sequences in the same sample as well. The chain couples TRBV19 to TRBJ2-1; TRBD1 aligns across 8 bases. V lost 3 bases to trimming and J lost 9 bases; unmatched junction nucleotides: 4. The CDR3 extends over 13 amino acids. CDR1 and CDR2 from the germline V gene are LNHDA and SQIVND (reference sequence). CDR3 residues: CASSIQGAGEQFF. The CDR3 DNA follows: TGTGCCAGTAGTATCCAGGGGGCCGGTGAGCAGTTCTTC.

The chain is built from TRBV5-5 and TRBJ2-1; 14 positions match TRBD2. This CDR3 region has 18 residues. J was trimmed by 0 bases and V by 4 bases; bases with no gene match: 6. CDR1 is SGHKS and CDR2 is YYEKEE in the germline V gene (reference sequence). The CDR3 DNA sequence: TGTGCCAGCAGCATCGCCGGGACTAGCGGGAGCTCCTACAATGAGCAGTTCTTC. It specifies CASSIAGTSGSSYNEQFF.

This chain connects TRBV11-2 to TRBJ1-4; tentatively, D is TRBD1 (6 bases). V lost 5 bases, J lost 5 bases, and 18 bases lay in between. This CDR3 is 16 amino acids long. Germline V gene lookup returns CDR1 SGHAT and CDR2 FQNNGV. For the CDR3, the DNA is TGTGCCAGCAGCACAGGGTTGGACAGATTGAATGAAAAACTGTTTTTT. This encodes CASSTGLDRLNEKLFF.

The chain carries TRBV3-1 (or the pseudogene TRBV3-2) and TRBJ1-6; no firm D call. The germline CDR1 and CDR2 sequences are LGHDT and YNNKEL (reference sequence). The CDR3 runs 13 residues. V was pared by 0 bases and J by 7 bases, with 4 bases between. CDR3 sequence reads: CASSQERNSPLHF. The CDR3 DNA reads TGTGCCAGCAGCCAAGAAAGGAATTCACCCCTCCACTTT.

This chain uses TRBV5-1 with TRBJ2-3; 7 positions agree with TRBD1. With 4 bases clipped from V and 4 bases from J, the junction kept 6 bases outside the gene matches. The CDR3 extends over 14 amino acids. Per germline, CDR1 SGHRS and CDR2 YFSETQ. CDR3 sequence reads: CASSPPGTADTQYF. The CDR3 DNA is TGCGCCAGCAGCCCACCCGGGACAGCAGATACGCAGTATTTT.

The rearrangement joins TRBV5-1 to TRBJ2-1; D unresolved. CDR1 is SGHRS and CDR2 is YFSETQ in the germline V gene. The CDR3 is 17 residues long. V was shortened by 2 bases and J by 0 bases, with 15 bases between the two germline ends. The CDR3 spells CASSFRGPRSSYNEQFF. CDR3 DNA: TGCGCCAGCAGCTTCCGAGGTCCCCGGAGCTCCTACAATGAGCAGTTCTTC.

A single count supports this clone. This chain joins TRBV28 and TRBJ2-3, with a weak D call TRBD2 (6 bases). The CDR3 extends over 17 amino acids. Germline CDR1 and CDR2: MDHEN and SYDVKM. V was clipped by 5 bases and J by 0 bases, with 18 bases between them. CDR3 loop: CASSPTPPSASTDTQYF. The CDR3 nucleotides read TGTGCCAGCAGTCCCACCCCACCTAGCGCCAGCACAGATACGCAGTATTTT.

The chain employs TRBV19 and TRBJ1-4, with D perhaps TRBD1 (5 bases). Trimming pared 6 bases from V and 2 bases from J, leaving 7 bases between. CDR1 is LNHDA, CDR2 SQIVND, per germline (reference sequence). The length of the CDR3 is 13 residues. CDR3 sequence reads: CASRQVTNEKLFF. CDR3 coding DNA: TGTGCCAGTAGACAGGTGACTAATGAAAAACTGTTTTTT.